This T cell receptor beta chain was sequenced for a study of CD8 T cells in ankylosing spondylitis. Findings and caveats of the study: Disease-associated clonotypes exhibited CD8+ identity and were relatively infrequent in peripheral blood. Reports say disease-linked clones showed up significantly more in matched ankylosing spondylitis synovial fluid. About 8 highly homologous variants made up a TCR beta motif that seemed to typify ankylosing spondylitis blood.

As regards this clonotype: Its specificity is not known.

Preparation of TCR beta libraries was done by quantitative 5'-RACE with molecular barcodes. Using its own MiXCR run on the 5' RACE reads, TCRdb lists one record per CDR3 protein. In the table there are 650,000 to 800,000 distinct CDR3 sequences, 15% to 20% of which are singletons. CDR3 length: 17 amino acids. The V end lost 4 bases, the J end lost 3 bases, and 21 bases lay between the germline ends. The germline gives CDR1 LNHDA, CDR2 SQIVND (reference sequence). The gene calls are TRBV19 and TRBJ2-5, with D possibly TRBD2 on 6 matching bases. This TCR derives from a male donor with ankylosing spondylitis. Sequencing was carried out using blood, either unsorted or a sorted T cell fraction (not recorded which). CDR3 in DNA: TGTGCCAGTAGTACCCTTTGGACGAAGGGACTCGAAGAGACCCAGTACTTC. Residues: CASSTLWTKGLEETQYF.